What follows describes a single T cell receptor (beta chain). TCRdb's copy holds only in-frame clones and misses some; the assay was immunoSEQ multiplex PCR. The table shows 15,000 to 20,000 clones, with roughly 82% occurring only once. The CDR3 is 16 residues long. CDR1 MNHNS and CDR2 SASEGT come from the germline V gene. V shed 2 bases, J shed 0 bases, and the junction held 3 bases outside the gene matches. The data derive from a study of radiotherapy plus CTLA-4 blockade in lung cancer. Material: peripheral blood, obtained from a patient treated with radiotherapy plus ipilimumab. This clonotype was obtained from a human donor with non-small cell lung cancer whose response to radiotherapy plus ipilimumab could not be evaluated. This chain links TRBV6-1 with TRBJ2-2; 7 nucleotides match TRBD1. CDR3 in amino acids: CASSERGGANTGELFF. The CDR3 coding sequence is TGTGCCAGCAGTGAAAGAGGGGGCGCGAACACCGGGGAGCTGTTTTTT.